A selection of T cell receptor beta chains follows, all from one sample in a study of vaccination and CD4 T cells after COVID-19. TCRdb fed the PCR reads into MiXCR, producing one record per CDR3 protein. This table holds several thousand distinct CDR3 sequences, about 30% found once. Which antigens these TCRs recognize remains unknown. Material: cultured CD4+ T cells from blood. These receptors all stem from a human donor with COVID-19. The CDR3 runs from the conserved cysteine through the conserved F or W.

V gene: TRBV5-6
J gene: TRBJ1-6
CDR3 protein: CASSLRGSSYNSPLHF

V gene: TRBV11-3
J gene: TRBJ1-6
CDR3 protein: CASSLFGTGNNSPLHF

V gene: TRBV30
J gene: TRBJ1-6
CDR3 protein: CAWGAGAGVSPLHF

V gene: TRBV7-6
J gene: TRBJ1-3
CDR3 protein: CASSSRQSSGNTIYF

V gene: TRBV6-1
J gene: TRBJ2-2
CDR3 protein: CASKTDRGHTGELFF

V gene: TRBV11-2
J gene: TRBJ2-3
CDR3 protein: CASRTTGSSTDTQYF

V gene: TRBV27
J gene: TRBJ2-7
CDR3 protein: CASSLKNPGTGRGDEQYF

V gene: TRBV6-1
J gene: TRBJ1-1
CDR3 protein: CASSRRQTYTEAFF

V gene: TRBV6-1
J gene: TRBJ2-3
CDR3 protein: CASSGTSGGAVVTDTQYF

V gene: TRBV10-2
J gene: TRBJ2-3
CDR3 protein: CASSITGEATQYF

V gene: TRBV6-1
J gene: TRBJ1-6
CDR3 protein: CASSSVGTTSSPLHF

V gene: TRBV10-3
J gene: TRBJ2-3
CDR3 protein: CAISELSTSGAPTDTQYF

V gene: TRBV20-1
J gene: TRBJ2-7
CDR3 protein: CSARFGVDYEQYF

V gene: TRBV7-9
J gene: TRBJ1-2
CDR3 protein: CASSPDYGYTF

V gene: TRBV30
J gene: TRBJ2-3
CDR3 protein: CAASGAGGPTDTQYF

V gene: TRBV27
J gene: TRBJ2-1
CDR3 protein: CASSSSRDEQFF

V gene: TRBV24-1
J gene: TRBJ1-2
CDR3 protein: CATSSETGGYTF

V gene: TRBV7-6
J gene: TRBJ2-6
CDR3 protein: CASSLGGGGANVLTF

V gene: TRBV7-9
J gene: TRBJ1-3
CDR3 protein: CASSLLLSGNTIYF

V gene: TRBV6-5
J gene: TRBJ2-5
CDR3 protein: CASSYQVGETQYF

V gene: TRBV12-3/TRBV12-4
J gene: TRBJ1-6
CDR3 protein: CASSRVAGGSYNSPLHF

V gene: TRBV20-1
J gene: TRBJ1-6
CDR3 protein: CSARGTGQGSPLHF

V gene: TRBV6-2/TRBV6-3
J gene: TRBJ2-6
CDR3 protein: CASSYRGGSGANVLTF

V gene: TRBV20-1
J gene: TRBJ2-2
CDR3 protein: CSATGLAGIYTGELFF

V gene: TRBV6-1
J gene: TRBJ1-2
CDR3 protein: CASSLQGARYGYTF